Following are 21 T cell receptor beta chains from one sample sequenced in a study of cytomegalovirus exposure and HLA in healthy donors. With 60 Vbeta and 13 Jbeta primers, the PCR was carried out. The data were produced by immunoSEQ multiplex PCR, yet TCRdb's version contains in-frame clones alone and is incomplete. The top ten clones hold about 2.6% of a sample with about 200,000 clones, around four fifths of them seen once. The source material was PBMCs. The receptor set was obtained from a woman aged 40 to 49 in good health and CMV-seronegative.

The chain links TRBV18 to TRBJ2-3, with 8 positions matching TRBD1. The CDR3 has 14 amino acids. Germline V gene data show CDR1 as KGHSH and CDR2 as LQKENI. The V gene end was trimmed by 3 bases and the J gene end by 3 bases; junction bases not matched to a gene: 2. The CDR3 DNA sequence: TGTGCCAGCTCACCCCAGGGGGCAACAGATACGCAGTATTTT. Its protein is CASSPQGATDTQYF.

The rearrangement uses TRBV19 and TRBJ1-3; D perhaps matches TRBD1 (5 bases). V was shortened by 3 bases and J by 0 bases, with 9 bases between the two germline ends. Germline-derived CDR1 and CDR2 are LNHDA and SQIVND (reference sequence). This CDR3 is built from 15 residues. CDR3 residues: CASSIQGPSGNTIYF. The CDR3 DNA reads TGTGCCAGTAGTATCCAGGGTCCCTCTGGAAACACCATATATTTT. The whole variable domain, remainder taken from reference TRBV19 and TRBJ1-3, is DGGITQSPKYLFRKEGQNVTLSCEQNLNHDAMYWYRQDPGQGLRLIYYSQIVNDFQKGDIAEGYSVSREKKESFPLTVTSAQKNPTAFYLCASSIQGPSGNTIYFGEGSWLTVV.

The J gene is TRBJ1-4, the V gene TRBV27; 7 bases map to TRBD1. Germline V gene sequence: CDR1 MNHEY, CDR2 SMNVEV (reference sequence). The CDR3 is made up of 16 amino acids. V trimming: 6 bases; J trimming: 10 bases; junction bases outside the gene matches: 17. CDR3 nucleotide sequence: TGTGCCAGCAGATCCGACAGGGAGCTTGAATCCGCAAAACTGTTTTTT. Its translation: CASRSDRELESAKLFF.

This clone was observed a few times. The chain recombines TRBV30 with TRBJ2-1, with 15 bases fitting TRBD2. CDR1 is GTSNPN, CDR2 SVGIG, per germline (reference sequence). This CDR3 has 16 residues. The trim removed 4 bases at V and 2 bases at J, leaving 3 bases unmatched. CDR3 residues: CAWTGLAGGPYNEQFF. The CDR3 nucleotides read TGTGCCTGGACCGGACTAGCGGGAGGGCCCTACAATGAGCAGTTCTTC. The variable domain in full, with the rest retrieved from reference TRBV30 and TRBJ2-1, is SQTIHQWPATLVQPVGSPLSLECTVEGTSNPNLYWYRQAAGRGLQLLFYSVGIGQISSEVPQNLSASRPQDRQFILSSKKLLLSDSGFYLCAWTGLAGGPYNEQFFGPGTRLTVL.

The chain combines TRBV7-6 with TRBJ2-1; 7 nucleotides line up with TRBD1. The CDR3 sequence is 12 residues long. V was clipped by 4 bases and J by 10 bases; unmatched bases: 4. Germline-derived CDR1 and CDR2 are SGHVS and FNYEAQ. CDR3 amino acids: CASSSMDREQFF. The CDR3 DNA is TGTGCCAGCAGCTCTATGGACAGGGAGCAGTTCTTC. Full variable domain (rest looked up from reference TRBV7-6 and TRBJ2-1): GAGVSQSPRYKVTKRGQDVALRCDPISGHVSLYWYRQALGQGPEFLTYFNYEAQQDKSGLPNDRFSAERPEGSISTLTIQRTEQRDSAMYRCASSSMDREQFFGPGTRLTVL.

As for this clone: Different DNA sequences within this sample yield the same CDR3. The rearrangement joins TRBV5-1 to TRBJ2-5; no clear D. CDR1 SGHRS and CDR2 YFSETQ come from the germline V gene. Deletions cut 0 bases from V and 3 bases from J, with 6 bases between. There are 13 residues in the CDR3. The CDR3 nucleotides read TGCGCCAGCAGCTTGGCGCTAAAAGAGACCCAGTACTTC. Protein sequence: CASSLALKETQYF.

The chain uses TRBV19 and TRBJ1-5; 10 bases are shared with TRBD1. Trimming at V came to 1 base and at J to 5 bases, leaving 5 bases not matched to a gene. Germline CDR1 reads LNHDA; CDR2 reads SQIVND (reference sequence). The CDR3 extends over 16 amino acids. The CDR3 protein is CASSIGPGTGDQPQHF. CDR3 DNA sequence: TGTGCCAGTAGTATAGGCCCCGGGACAGGGGATCAGCCCCAGCATTTT.

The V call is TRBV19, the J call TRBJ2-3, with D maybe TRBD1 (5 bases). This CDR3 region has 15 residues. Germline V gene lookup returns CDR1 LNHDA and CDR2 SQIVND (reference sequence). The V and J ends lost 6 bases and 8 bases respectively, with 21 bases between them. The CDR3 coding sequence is TGTGCCAGTAGCCCCACGCCCCCAGGGCTAGGTACGCAGTATTTT. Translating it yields CASSPTPPGLGTQYF.

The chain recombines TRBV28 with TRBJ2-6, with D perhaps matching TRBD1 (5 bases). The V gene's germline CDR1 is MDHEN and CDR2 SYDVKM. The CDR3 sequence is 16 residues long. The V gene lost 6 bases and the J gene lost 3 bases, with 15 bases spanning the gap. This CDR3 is CASSPRVGGGANVLTF. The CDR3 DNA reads TGTGCCAGCAGCCCCAGGGTGGGTGGTGGGGCCAACGTCCTGACTTTC.

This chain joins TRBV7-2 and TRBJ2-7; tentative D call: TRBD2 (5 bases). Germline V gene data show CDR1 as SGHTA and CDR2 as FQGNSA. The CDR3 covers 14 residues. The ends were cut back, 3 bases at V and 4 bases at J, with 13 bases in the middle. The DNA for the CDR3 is TGTGCCAGCAGCTTGAGTCCGGGATGGTACGAGCAGTACTTC. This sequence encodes CASSLSPGWYEQYF. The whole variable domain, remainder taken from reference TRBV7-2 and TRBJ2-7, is GAGVSQSPSNKVTEKGKDVELRCDPISGHTALYWYRQSLGQGLEFLIYFQGNSAPDKSGLPSDRFSAERTGGSVSTLTIQRTQQEDSAVYLCASSLSPGWYEQYFGPGTRLTVT.

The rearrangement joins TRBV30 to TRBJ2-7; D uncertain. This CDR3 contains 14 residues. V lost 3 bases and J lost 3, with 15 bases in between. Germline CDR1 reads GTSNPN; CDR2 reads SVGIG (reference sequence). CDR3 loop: CAWSLAGGRYEQYF. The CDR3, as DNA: TGTGCCTGGAGCCTGGCAGGTGGTCGCTACGAGCAGTACTTC. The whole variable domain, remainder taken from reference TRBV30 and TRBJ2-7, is SQTIHQWPATLVQPVGSPLSLECTVEGTSNPNLYWYRQAAGRGLQLLFYSVGIGQISSEVPQNLSASRPQDRQFILSSKKLLLSDSGFYLCAWSLAGGRYEQYFGPGTRLTVT.

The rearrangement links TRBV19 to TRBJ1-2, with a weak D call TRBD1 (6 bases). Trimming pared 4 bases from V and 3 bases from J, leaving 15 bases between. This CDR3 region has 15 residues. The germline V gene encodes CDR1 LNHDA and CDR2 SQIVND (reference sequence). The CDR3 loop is CASSSQTGFDYGYTF. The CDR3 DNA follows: TGTGCCAGTAGTAGCCAGACAGGTTTCGACTATGGCTACACCTTC.

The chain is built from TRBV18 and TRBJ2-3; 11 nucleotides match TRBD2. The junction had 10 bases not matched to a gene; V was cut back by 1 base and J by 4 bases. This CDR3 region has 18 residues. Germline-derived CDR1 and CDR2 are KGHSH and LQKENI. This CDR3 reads CASSPRGLAGGGPDTQYF. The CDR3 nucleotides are TGTGCCAGCTCACCACGCGGGCTAGCGGGAGGAGGTCCAGATACGCAGTATTTT.

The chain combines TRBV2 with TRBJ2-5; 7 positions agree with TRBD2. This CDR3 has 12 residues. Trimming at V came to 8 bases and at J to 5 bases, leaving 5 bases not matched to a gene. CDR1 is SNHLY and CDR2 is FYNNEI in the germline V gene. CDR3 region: CASRLAQETQYF. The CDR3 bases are TGTGCCAGCCGACTAGCACAGGAGACCCAGTACTTC.

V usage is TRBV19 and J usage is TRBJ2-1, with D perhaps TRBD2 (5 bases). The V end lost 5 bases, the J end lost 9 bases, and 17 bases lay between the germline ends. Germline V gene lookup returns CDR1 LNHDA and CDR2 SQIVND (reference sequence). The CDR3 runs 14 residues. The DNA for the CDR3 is TGTGCCAGTAGTCCTGGGCCCCGCGAGGGTGAGCAGTTCTTC. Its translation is CASSPGPREGEQFF.

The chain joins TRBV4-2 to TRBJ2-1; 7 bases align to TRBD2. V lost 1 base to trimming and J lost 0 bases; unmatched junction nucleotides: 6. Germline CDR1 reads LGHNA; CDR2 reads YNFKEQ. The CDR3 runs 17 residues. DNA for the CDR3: TGTGCCAGCAGCCAAGCGCTAGCGGTTAACTCCTACAATGAGCAGTTCTTC. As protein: CASSQALAVNSYNEQFF.

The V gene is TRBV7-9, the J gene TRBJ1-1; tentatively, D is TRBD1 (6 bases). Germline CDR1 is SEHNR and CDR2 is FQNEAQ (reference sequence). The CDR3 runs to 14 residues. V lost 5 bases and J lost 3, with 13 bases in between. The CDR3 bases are TGTGCCAGCAGCCCGGCCGGACAGTACACTGAAGCTTTCTTT. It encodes CASSPAGQYTEAFF. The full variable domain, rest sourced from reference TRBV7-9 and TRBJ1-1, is DTGVSQNPRHKITKRGQNVTFRCDPISEHNRLYWYRQTLGQGPEFLTYFQNEAQLEKSRLLSDRFSAERPKGSFSTLEIQRTEQGDSAMYLCASSPAGQYTEAFFGQGTRLTVV.

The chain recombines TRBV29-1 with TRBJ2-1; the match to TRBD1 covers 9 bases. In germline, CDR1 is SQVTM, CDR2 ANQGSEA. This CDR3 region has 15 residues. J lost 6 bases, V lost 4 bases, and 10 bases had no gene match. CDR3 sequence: CSVVGDRVPFNEQFF. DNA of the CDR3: TGCAGCGTTGTGGGGGACAGGGTCCCCTTCAATGAGCAGTTCTTC.

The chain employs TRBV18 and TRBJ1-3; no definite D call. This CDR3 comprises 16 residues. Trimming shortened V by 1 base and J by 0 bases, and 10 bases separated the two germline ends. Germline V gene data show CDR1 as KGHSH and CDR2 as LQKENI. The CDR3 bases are TGTGCCAGCTCACCACTCGGAGCCCTCTCTGGAAACACCATATATTTT. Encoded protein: CASSPLGALSGNTIYF.

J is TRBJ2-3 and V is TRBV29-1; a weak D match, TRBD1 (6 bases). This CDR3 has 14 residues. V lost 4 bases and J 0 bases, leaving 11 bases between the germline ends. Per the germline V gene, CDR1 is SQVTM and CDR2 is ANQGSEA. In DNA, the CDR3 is TGCAGCGTTGTGCCCGGGACAAGCACAGATACGCAGTATTTT. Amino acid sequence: CSVVPGTSTDTQYF.

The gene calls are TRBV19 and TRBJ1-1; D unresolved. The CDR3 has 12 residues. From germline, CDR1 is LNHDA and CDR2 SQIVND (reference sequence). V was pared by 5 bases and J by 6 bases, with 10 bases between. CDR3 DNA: TGTGCCAGTAGTCCGCGTATCGCTGAAGCTTTCTTT. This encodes CASSPRIAEAFF.